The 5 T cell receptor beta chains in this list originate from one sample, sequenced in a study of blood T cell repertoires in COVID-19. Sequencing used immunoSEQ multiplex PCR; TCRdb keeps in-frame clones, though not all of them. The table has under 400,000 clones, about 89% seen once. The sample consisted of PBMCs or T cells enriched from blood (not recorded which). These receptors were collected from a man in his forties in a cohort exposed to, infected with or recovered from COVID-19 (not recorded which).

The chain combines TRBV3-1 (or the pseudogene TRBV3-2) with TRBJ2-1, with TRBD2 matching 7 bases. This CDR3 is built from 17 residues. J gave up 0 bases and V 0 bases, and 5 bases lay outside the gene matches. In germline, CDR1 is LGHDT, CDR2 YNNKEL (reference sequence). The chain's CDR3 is CASSQDPGGSSYNEQFF. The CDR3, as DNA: TGTGCCAGCAGCCAAGATCCGGGCGGGAGCTCCTACAATGAGCAGTTCTTC.

The CDR3 region is CASSDYGDLNTEAFF. The DNA for the CDR3 is TGTGCCAGCAGTGATTACGGGGATTTGAACACTGAAGCTTTCTTT. The V gene is TRBV6-1, the J gene TRBJ1-1; D unclear. The germline V and J ends were trimmed by 3 bases and 0 bases, with 11 bases remaining between them. Germline loops: CDR1 MNHNS, CDR2 SASEGT. The CDR3 extends over 15 amino acids.

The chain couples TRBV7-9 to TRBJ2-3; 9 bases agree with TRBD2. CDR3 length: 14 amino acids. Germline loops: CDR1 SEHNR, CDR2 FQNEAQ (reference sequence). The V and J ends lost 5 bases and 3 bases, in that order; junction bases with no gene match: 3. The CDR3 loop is CASSLSGRTDTQYF. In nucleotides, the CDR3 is TGTGCCAGCAGCCTCAGCGGGAGGACAGATACGCAGTATTTT.

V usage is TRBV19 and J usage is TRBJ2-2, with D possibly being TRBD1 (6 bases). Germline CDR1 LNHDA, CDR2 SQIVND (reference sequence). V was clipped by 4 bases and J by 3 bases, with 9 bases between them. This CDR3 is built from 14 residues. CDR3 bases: TGTGCCAGTAGTAAACAGGGTCACACCGGGGAGCTGTTTTTT. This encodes CASSKQGHTGELFF.

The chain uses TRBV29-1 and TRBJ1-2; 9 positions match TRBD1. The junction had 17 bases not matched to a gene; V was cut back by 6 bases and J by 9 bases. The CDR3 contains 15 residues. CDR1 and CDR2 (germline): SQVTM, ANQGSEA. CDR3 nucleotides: TGCAGCGTCGCCGCTAACAGGGGGCGTTCATATAGCTACACCTTC. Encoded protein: CSVAANRGRSYSYTF.